This entry is about one T cell receptor beta chain. This clonotype was found many times. What antigen it recognizes has not been identified. No clone much larger than this one lies a single base away; base qualities are absent. This sample is part of a study of early T cells in non-severe SARS-CoV-2 infection (dated by TCRdb to the early 2020s). Describing the broader study: Bulk RNA from unsorted whole blood was used for TCR sequencing, so alpha and beta chains could not be paired. Summary of the overall study and its limitations: VDJdb matching was skewed toward anti-spike CD8 responses and likely underestimated virus-specific expansions by missing private and CD4 specificities.

Library preparation employed 5' RACE. Instrument used: NextSeq 500. In the TCR library protocol, unique molecular identifiers were attached to individual cDNA molecules to correct for PCR bias and sequencing error. Both TCR alpha and beta chains were sequenced, and tight co-correlation was observed between alpha and beta sequence abundances in each sample. In the original analysis: Decombinator V4 was used to annotate the V gene, J gene and CDR3 of the TCR sequences. TCRs were defined as expanded if a significant change between any two time points was detected under a Poisson model with p below 0.0001. TCR abundances were normalised to the total number of TCRs sequenced per sample and expressed as counts per million. MAIT TCRs were defined by TRAV1-2 paired with TRAJ12, TRAJ20 or TRAJ33, and iNKT TCRs by TRAV10 paired with TRAJ18. VDJdb, accessed on 1 November 2021, was searched for TCRs annotated for CMV, EBV and SARS-CoV-2, and TCRs annotated for more than one antigen were excluded. TCRdb trimmed the raw reads at Q25, called clones with MiXCR and kept productive beta chains. CDR3 protein sequences are deduplicated, and each keeps its most common genes and DNA. These V and J calls are TCRdb output, not the study's own analysis. This sample gives 35,000 to 40,000 distinct CDR3 sequences in total; 5.5% to 6.5% of them show up just once. 6.5% to 8.5% of the sample is in the top ten clones.

The study was a case-control design nested within a healthcare worker cohort in London, UK, with weekly nasopharyngeal swab PCR tests and blood sampling. Healthcare workers were recruited between 23 and 31 March 2020, during the week of the UK lockdown, and were followed weekly for up to about 15 weeks. The cysteine opens and the phenylalanine closes a CDR3 of 17 amino acids. The read is trimmed to its CDR3 DNA, 51 bases read in frame from base 1. The germline V gene yields SGHVS for CDR1 and FNYEAQ for CDR2. Between the V and J ends, shortened by 5 bases and 0 bases respectively, the junction contains 19 bases.

The sequence joins TRBV7-6 to TRBJ1-1; D gene: possibly TRBD1, on 5 matching bases. This clonotype was sampled from an adult who was a healthcare worker with PCR-confirmed SARS-CoV-2 infection or an uninfected control (not recorded which). What was sequenced was whole blood. The CDR3 reads CASSLPEGEGVNTEAFF. The DNA is as follows: TGTGCCAGCAGCCTCCCGGAAGGGGAGGGAGTGAACACTGAAGCTTTCTTT.